This T cell receptor (beta chain) was observed in a study of T cell repertoires in cytomegalovirus infection. Across the study: It was the public TCR beta signatures that indicated both CMV infection and matching HLA type.

The CDR3 is 16 residues long. Per germline, CDR1 SNHLY and CDR2 FYNNEI. Trimming took off 5 bases at V and 3 bases at J, with 19 bases between the two ends. One entry per CDR3 protein results from TCRdb running MiXCR on the reads. This table has fewer than 250,000 distinct CDR3 sequences, around an eighth appearing once. There are a few counts of this clonotype. The antigen is unknown. Study observations and caveats: The ex vivo response was dominated by HLA-C-restricted CMV-specific TCR beta clonotypes. Carriage of CMV together with the relevant HLA was identifiable through cumulative public TCR beta family frequency.

The sample comprised PBMCs. The chain is built from TRBV2 and TRBJ2-5, with D possibly TRBD1 on 6 matching bases. This receptor was identified in a human donor in good health (CMV status not recorded). Some clones in this sample may be carry-over from other donors' samples. This CDR3 is CASSWTVKSDEETQYF. CDR3 in DNA: TGTGCCAGCAGTTGGACAGTAAAATCGGATGAAGAGACCCAGTACTTC.